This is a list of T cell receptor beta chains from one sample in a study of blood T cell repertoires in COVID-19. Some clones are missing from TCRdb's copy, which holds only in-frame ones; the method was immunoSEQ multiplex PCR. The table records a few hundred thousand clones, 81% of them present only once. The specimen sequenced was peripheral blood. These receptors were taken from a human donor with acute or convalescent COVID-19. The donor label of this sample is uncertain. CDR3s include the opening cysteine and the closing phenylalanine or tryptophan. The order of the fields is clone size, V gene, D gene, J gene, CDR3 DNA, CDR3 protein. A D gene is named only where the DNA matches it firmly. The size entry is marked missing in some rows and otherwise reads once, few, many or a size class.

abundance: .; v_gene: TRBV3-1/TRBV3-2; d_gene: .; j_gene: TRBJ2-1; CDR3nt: TGTGCCAGCAGCCAAGATTGGAGGGAAACCTACAATGAGCAGTTCTTC; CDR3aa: CASSQDWRETYNEQFF
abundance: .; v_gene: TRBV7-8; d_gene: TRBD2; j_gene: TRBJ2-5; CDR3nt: TGTGCCAGCAGCCCTGGGACTAGCGGGGGAGGGAGGGAGACCCAGTACTTC; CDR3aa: CASSPGTSGGGRETQYF
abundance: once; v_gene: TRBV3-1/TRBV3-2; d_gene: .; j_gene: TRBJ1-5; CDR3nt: TGTGCCAGCAGCCAGGGAGGGGTGAGGAATCAGCCCCAGCATTTT; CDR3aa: CASSQGGVRNQPQHF
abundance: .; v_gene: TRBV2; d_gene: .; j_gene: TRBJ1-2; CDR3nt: TGTGCCAGCAGGCCCTTGCCCGGTGCCTATGGCTACACCTTC; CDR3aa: CASRPLPGAYGYTF
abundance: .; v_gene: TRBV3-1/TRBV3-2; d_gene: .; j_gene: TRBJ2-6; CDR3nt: TGTGCCAGCAGCCAAGATTCCGGGGTGGCTGGGGCCAACGTCCTGACTTTC; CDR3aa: CASSQDSGVAGANVLTF
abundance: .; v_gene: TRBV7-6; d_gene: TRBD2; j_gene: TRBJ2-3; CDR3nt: TGTGCCAGCAGCCCCATCCCAAGGGGGGAGACTAGCGGGGGGTACACAGATACGCAGTATTTT; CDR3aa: CASSPIPRGETSGGYTDTQYF
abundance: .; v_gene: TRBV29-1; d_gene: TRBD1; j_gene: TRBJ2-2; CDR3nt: TGCAGCGTTTTCCTCGGACAGGGATACACCGGGGAGCTGTTTTTT; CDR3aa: CSVFLGQGYTGELFF
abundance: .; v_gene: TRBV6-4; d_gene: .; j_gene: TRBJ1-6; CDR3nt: TGTGCCAGCAAAGAGGACCGGGGAGGTCATTCACCCCTCCACTTT; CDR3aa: CASKEDRGGHSPLHF
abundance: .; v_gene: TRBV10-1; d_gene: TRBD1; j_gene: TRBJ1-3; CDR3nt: TGCGCCAGCAGCGAGGGACAGATAAGGCCTGGAAACACCATATATTTT; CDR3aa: CASSEGQIRPGNTIYF
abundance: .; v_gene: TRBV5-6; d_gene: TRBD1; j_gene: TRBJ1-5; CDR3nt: TGTGCCAGCAGTTTGGGGGGGACAGGTTCTTATAGCAATCAGCCCCAGCATTTT; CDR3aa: CASSLGGTGSYSNQPQHF
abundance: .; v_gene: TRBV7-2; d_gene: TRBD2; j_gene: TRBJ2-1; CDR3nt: TGTGCCAGCAGCTTACATAGTCTAGCGGGATTCAATGAGCAGTTCTTC; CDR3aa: CASSLHSLAGFNEQFF
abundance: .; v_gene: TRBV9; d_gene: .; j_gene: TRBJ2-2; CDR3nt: TGTGCCAGCAGCGTATCGTGGGGGGCCGGGGAGCTGTTTTTT; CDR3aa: CASSVSWGAGELFF
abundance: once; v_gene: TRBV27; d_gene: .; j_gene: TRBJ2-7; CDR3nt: TGTGCCAGCAGTTTATACTCAGGCCTTACCTACGAGCAGTACTTC; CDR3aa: CASSLYSGLTYEQYF
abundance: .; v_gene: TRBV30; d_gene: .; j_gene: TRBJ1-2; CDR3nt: TGTGCCTGGAGTGTACTGCCGGAGATCCGCTTCCGAGACTATGGCTACACCTTC; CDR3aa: CAWSVLPEIRFRDYGYTF
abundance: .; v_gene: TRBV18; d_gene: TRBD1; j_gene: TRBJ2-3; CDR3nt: TGTGCCAGCTCACCCCTGGGACAGTTCACAGATACGCAGTATTTT; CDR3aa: CASSPLGQFTDTQYF
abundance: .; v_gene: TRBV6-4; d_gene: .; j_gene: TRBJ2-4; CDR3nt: TGTGCCAGCCCGGCGGGGATTAGCAAAAACATTCAGTACTTC; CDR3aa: CASPAGISKNIQYF
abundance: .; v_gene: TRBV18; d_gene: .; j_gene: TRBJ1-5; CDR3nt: TGTGCCAGCTCACCAACTCGTAATCAGCCCCAGCATTTT; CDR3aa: CASSPTRNQPQHF
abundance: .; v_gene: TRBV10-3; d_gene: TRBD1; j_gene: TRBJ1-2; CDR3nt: TGTGCCATCAGTGACCCGGGACAGGGGACGGATGGCTACACCTTC; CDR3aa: CAISDPGQGTDGYTF
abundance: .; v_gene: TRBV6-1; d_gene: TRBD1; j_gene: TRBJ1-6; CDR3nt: TGTGCCAGCAGTGAGCGGACAGGGGGAAATAATTCACCCCTCCACTTT; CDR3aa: CASSERTGGNNSPLHF
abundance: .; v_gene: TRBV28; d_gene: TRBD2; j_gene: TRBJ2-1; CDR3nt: TGTGCCAGCATGACTAGCGGGGGAATACCTGAGCAGTTCTTC; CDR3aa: CASMTSGGIPEQFF
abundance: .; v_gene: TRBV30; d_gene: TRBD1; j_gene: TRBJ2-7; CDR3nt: TGTGCCTGTATCGGACAGGGAGCCTACGAGCAGTACTTC; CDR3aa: CACIGQGAYEQYF
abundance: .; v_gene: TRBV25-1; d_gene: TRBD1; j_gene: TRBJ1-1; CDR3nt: TGTGCCAGCAGTGAATTTAGGACAGGGGTCACTGAAGCTTTCTTT; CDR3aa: CASSEFRTGVTEAFF
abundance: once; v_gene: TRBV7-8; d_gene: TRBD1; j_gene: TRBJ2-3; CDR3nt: TGTGCCAGCAGCTCGGGACAGGGCAGCACAGATACGCAGTATTTT; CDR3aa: CASSSGQGSTDTQYF
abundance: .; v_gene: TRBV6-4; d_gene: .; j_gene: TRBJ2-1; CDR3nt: TGTGCCAGCAGTGACTCGAGGGCATGCAGCAACGATGAGCAGTTCTTC; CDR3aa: CASSDSRACSNDEQFF
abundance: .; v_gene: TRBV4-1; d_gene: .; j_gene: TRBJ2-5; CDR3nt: TGCGCCAGCAGCCAGGGGGCTTGGGAGACCCAGTACTTC; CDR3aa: CASSQGAWETQYF